The TCR beta chain under discussion was sequenced for a study of blood T cell repertoires in COVID-19. Study at large: COVID-19 samples from acute and convalescent phases originated in the United States, Italy and Spain. In each case, the material was cDNA or gDNA derived from T cells, B-cell-depleted T cells, or PBMCs.

The CDR3 sequence is 13 residues long. The V gene's germline CDR1 is SGHDN and CDR2 FVKESK. Trimming stripped 6 bases from V and 2 bases from J, with 10 bases between. In the original analysis: Amplified reference gene primers provided the basis for estimating nucleated cell counts. Measured with immunoSEQ multiplex PCR; TCRdb has only the in-frame clones, and not every one. For V, J and clone size, that table is used; D and trimming come from the DNA. In the table there are around 150,000 clones, approximately 86% of which are singletons. This chain joins TRBV14 and TRBJ2-5, with D tentatively TRBD1 (6 bases). The source is a woman aged 60-70 years with active or convalescent COVID-19. Sequenced material: peripheral blood. The CDR3 region has the DNA TGTGCCAGCAGGGGACAACCACAAGAGACCCAGTACTTC. This translates into CASRGQPQETQYF.